A single sample gave rise to the 5 T cell receptor beta chains below, sequenced in a study of CD8+ T cells in alopecia areata. It was cDNA, reverse transcribed from extracted RNA, that served as the sequencing template. Assay used: immunoSEQ multiplex PCR; TCRdb lists only in-frame clones, some missing. Of roughly 190,000 clones listed, about 60% were seen once; the top ten hold about 0.69%. Sample treatment: oral pan-JAK inhibitor, 5-10 mg twice daily. Here the sequenced sample was CD4+ T cells sorted from blood, taken at week 4, from a patient treated with tofacitinib. These receptors were collected from a human donor with alopecia areata.

This chain uses TRBV2 with TRBJ1-5; no clear D. Deletions cut 8 bases from V and 0 bases from J, with 11 bases between. In germline, CDR1 is SNHLY, CDR2 FYNNEI. CDR3 size: 14 residues. CDR3 nucleotide sequence: TGTGCCAGCGCCGACACAAATAGCAATCAGCCCCAGCATTTT. Translating it yields CASADTNSNQPQHF.

The chain carries TRBV5-4 and TRBJ2-1, with TRBD1 matching over 8 bases. CDR3 length equals 17 residues. V lost 6 bases, J lost 3 bases, and 14 bases stayed unmatched. The germline CDR1 and CDR2 sequences are SGHNT and YYREEE (reference sequence). The CDR3 region is CASTQMRGTGFYNEQFF. The CDR3 nucleotides read TGTGCCAGCACCCAAATGAGAGGGACAGGCTTCTACAATGAGCAGTTCTTC.

This clone was found a few times. This chain connects TRBV7-9 to TRBJ2-7, with 12 positions matching TRBD2. Germline V lookup: CDR1 SEHNR, CDR2 FQNEAQ (reference sequence). The CDR3 length is 15 residues. Trimming cost V 1 base and J 4 bases; bases outside gene matches: 2. The chain's CDR3 is CASSLGLAGVYEQYF. CDR3 DNA sequence: TGTGCCAGCAGCTTAGGACTAGCGGGAGTTTACGAGCAGTACTTC.

There are a few counts of this clone. This chain links TRBV5-6 with TRBJ2-6; 10 bases align to TRBD1. Germline CDR1 reads SGHDT; CDR2 reads YYEEEE. J gave up 3 bases and V 4 bases, and 10 bases lay outside the gene matches. There are 18 residues in the CDR3. The CDR3 region has the DNA TGTGCCAGCAGCCCATACCGGGACAGGGGATTTGGGGCCAACGTCCTGACTTTC. This encodes CASSPYRDRGFGANVLTF.

In nucleotides, the CDR3 is TGCGCCAGCAAGGGGGCTTGGGAGACCCAGTACTTC. It yields the protein CASKGAWETQYF. J is TRBJ2-5 and V is TRBV5-1, with 7 bases matching TRBD1. This CDR3 has 12 amino acids. Per germline, CDR1 SGHRS and CDR2 YFSETQ. J was trimmed by 5 bases and V by 6 bases; bases with no gene match: 4.